The 18 T cell receptor beta chains in this list originate from one sample, sequenced in a study of identical twins. TCRdb called the 5' RACE reads again in MiXCR, with one record for every CDR3 protein. The sample has some 660,000 distinct CDR3 sequences, more than 6.5% seen once. These data were likewise used in another study, on yellow fever vaccine responses in identical twins.

Sequenced: PBMCs. The source is a woman younger than 30 in good health.

This clonotype has a count of ten or more. The CDR3 coding sequence is TGTGCCAGCAGCTTATTTGCGGCGCCAGGAGAGACCCAGTACTTC. Translated, it gives CASSLFAAPGETQYF. The chain joins TRBV13 to TRBJ2-5; no firm D call. V was cut by 2 bases and J by 4 bases, with 14 bases left in between. Germline CDR1 reads PRHDT; CDR2 reads FYEKMQ (reference sequence). The CDR3 contains 15 residues.

The chain has TRBV4-2 and TRBJ2-7; 11 bases agree with TRBD1. The CDR3 is made up of 15 amino acids. Per the germline V gene, CDR1 is LGHNA and CDR2 is YNFKEQ. V lost 2 bases to trimming and J lost 1 base; unmatched junction nucleotides: 1. The CDR3 bases are TGTGCCAGCAGCCAATGGGACAGGGGGTCCTACGAGCAGTACTTC. It encodes CASSQWDRGSYEQYF.

The CDR3 nucleotides are TGTGCCAGCAGCCCCACTGGGACAGGAGAAAGTATCCGAAATACGCAGTATTTT. Protein: CASSPTGTGESIRNTQYF. The chain recombines TRBV7-8 with TRBJ2-3, with TRBD1 matching over 8 bases. V gave up 5 bases and J gave up 7 bases; unmatched junction bases: 20. CDR1 and CDR2 from the germline V gene are SGHVS and FQNEAQ. This CDR3 comprises 18 residues.

V and J are TRBV9 and TRBJ2-7; no firm D call. V was pared by 4 bases and J by 6 bases, with 11 bases between. There are 12 residues in the CDR3. The germline gives CDR1 SGDLS, CDR2 YYNGEE. The CDR3 is CASSTGAPEQYF. The CDR3 DNA follows: TGTGCCAGCAGCACGGGCGCCCCCGAGCAGTACTTC. Variable domain in full (rest from reference TRBV9 and TRBJ2-7): DSGVTQTPKHLITATGQRVTLRCSPRSGDLSVYWYQQSLDQGLQFLIQYYNGEERAKGNILERFSAQQFPDLHSELNLSSLELGDSALYFCASSTGAPEQYFGPGTRLTVT.

This clonotype was found many times. The chain couples TRBV4-3 to TRBJ2-1; maybe TRBD2 (6 bases). This CDR3 is 16 amino acids long. Germline V gene sequence: CDR1 LGHNA, CDR2 YSLEER. V shed 0 bases and J shed 1 base, with 10 bases lying between them. The CDR3 DNA follows: TGCGCCAGCAGCCAAGATCGCCTAGCGTCCTACAATGAGCAGTTCTTC. Translating it yields CASSQDRLASYNEQFF.

This clonotype was seen only a few times. The CDR3 sequence is CASSYFEEQFF. The DNA for the CDR3 is TGTGCCAGCAGTTACTTTGAGGAGCAGTTCTTC. This rearrangement joins TRBV6-2 or TRBV6-3 to TRBJ2-1; D gene unclear. Germline CDR1 and CDR2: MNHEY and SVGEGT. The CDR3 is 11 residues long. V lost 1 base and J 10 bases, leaving 5 bases between the germline ends.

This clonotype was recorded many times. The J gene is TRBJ2-4, the V gene TRBV29-1; the D is unclear. The CDR3 sequence is 13 residues long. V lost 7 bases and J 3 bases, leaving 13 bases between the germline ends. The germline V gene encodes CDR1 SQVTM and CDR2 ANQGSEA. CDR3 in amino acids: CSARVLDKNIQYF. The CDR3 DNA reads TGCAGCGCAAGGGTACTTGACAAAAACATTCAGTACTTC.

The chain links TRBV29-1 to TRBJ1-6; possible D gene TRBD1, 5 bases. The germline CDR1 and CDR2 sequences are SQVTM and ANQGSEA. This CDR3 comprises 13 residues. The germline V and J ends were trimmed by 5 bases and 7 bases, with 12 bases remaining between them. The CDR3 loop is CSVKQAENSPLHF. The CDR3 DNA reads as TGCAGCGTTAAACAGGCAGAAAATTCACCCCTCCACTTT.

The chain carries TRBV30 and TRBJ2-3; D may be TRBD2 (7 bases). This CDR3 contains 16 residues. In germline, CDR1 is GTSNPN, CDR2 SVGIG (reference sequence). V was shortened by 1 base and J by 1 base, with 15 bases between the two germline ends. CDR3: CAWSAPVGGRTDTQYF. CDR3 in DNA: TGTGCCTGGAGTGCCCCTGTGGGGGGGCGCACAGATACGCAGTATTTT.

The rearrangement joins TRBV28 to TRBJ2-7; D may match TRBD1 or TRBD2 (5 bases each). Germline-derived CDR1 and CDR2 are MDHEN and SYDVKM. The CDR3 length is 17 residues. Trimming stripped 3 bases from V and 7 bases from J, with 25 bases between. CDR3 DNA sequence: TGTGCCAGCAGTTTGGGGAGAGGGGCCATAAGCGTGGGGGAGCAGTACTTC. Translated: CASSLGRGAISVGEQYF.

There are a few counts of this clonotype. The CDR3 DNA is TGTGCCAGCAGTTCAACTACCTACTCGGGGAGGGAACACCAAGAGACCCAGTACTTC. This codes for CASSSTTYSGREHQETQYF. The chain employs TRBV28 and TRBJ2-5, with TRBD2 matching 7 bases. J was trimmed by 0 bases and V by 4 bases; bases with no gene match: 17. The CDR3 length is 19 residues. Looked up from germline, CDR1 is MDHEN and CDR2 is SYDVKM.

The CDR3 here is CASSWTGGEQYF. CDR3 nucleotides: TGCGCCAGCAGCTGGACAGGGGGCGAGCAGTACTTC. The chain has TRBV5-1 and TRBJ2-7, with 10 positions matching TRBD1. CDR1 is SGHRS and CDR2 is YFSETQ in the germline V gene. The J segment lost 6 bases and the V segment lost 3 bases, leaving 0 bases of the junction unmatched. This CDR3 spans 12 amino acids. Full variable domain (rest looked up from reference TRBV5-1 and TRBJ2-7): KAGVTQTPRYLIKTRGQQVTLSCSPISGHRSVSWYQQTPGQGLQFLFEYFSETQRNKGNFPGRFSGRQFSNSRSEMNVSTLELGDSALYLCASSWTGGEQYFGPGTRLTVT.

This clonotype was seen only a few times. The V call is TRBV20-1, the J call TRBJ2-7; TRBD1 agrees at 7 bases. The CDR3 length is 14 residues. With V trimmed by 1 base and J by 2 bases, 5 bases remained unmatched. The V gene's germline CDR1 is DFQATT and CDR2 SNEGSKA (reference sequence). This CDR3 is CSARVTGTAYEQYF. CDR3 DNA: TGCAGTGCTAGAGTCACCGGGACAGCCTACGAGCAGTACTTC.

At least ten counts were recorded for this clonotype. The CDR3 bases are TGTGCCAGCAGCCCCCGGGGAGAGGAGCAGTTCTTC. It encodes CASSPRGEEQFF. The V call is TRBV3-1, the J call TRBJ2-1; D is perhaps TRBD2 (5 bases). Germline V lookup: CDR1 LGHDT, CDR2 YNNKEL (reference sequence). This CDR3 contains 12 residues. V gave up 4 bases and J gave up 10 bases, with 11 bases separating them.

This clonotype was found a few times. V gene TRBV4-1 combines with J gene TRBJ2-3, with 7 bases lining up with TRBD2. Germline assignment: CDR1 MGHRA and CDR2 YSYEKL. The CDR3 length is 17 residues. The trim removed 2 bases at V and 4 bases at J, leaving 12 bases unmatched. The CDR3 is CASSQRIIGLEADTQYF. The CDR3 DNA sequence: TGCGCCAGCAGCCAAAGGATCATCGGACTAGAGGCAGATACGCAGTATTTT.

This clonotype has just a few counts. This chain links TRBV4-1 with TRBJ2-7; the D is unclear. The germline V and J ends were trimmed by 0 bases and 3 bases, with 9 bases remaining between them. CDR3 size: 14 residues. CDR1 and CDR2 (germline): MGHRA, YSYEKL. CDR3 loop: CASSQDREFYEQYF. In DNA form, the CDR3 reads TGCGCCAGCAGCCAAGATCGAGAATTCTACGAGCAGTACTTC.

This clonotype has a count of ten or more. This chain uses TRBV28 with TRBJ2-1, with 8 bases identical to TRBD1. The germline V gene has CDR1 MDHEN and CDR2 SYDVKM. The CDR3 sequence is 16 residues long. Losses at the gene ends were 6 bases for V and 7 bases for J; bases not matched to a gene: 14. The CDR3 loop is CASSPTGQGVYNEQFF. The DNA of the CDR3 is TGTGCCAGCAGCCCCACTGGACAGGGAGTTTATAATGAGCAGTTCTTC.

This clonotype was seen many times. The V gene is TRBV6-2 or TRBV6-3, the J gene TRBJ1-2; D is possibly TRBD1 (5 bases). Germline values: CDR1 MNHEY, CDR2 SVGEGT. The CDR3 sequence is 15 residues long. V was trimmed by 5 bases and J by 7 bases, leaving 20 bases between them. CDR3: CASSKRGSGERGYTF. The CDR3 nucleotides are TGTGCCAGCAGTAAACGGGGCTCCGGTGAGCGTGGCTACACCTTC.